The 24 T cell receptor beta chains below were found in one sample sequenced in a study of cytomegalovirus exposure and HLA in healthy donors. The study ran its PCR with 60 Vbeta and 13 Jbeta primers. The data were produced by immunoSEQ multiplex PCR, yet TCRdb's version contains in-frame clones alone and is incomplete. The sample totals more than 200,000 clones. Sequencing used PBMCs. The source of these receptors is a woman in her thirties in good health and CMV-seropositive.

This chain uses TRBV6-5 with TRBJ2-7, with 11 bases lining up with TRBD2. The CDR3 contains 14 residues. CDR1 MNHEY and CDR2 SVGAGI come from the germline V gene. V was clipped by 6 bases and J by 3 bases; unmatched bases: 4. The CDR3 is CASRSGTSGYEQYF. The CDR3 coding sequence is TGTGCCAGCAGGTCCGGGACTAGCGGCTACGAGCAGTACTTC.

The chain has TRBV5-4 and TRBJ2-7, with D possibly TRBD2 on 6 matching bases. V lost 4 bases, J lost 4 bases, and 12 bases lay in between. Germline lookup yields CDR1 SGHNT and CDR2 YYREEE (reference sequence). The length of the CDR3 is 13 residues. The CDR3 spells CASSPGSQYEQYF. DNA for the CDR3: TGTGCCAGCAGCCCCGGGAGCCAATACGAGCAGTACTTC.

This chain joins TRBV27 and TRBJ1-1; unclear D gene. Trimming removed 5 bases at V and 1 base at J, with 14 bases between. This CDR3 is 15 amino acids long. In germline, CDR1 is MNHEY, CDR2 SMNVEV (reference sequence). The DNA for the CDR3 is TGTGCCAGCAGTCCGGGAGGCTTGCAGAACACTGAAGCTTTCTTT. Residues: CASSPGGLQNTEAFF.

The chain couples TRBV19 to TRBJ1-3; D not certain. Germline V gives CDR1 LNHDA, CDR2 SQIVND (reference sequence). Trimming removed 5 bases from V and 0 bases from J, with 5 bases in between. The CDR3 is made up of 13 amino acids. In nucleotides, the CDR3 is TGTGCCAGTAGTGAGGTCTCTGGAAACACCATATATTTT. This sequence encodes CASSEVSGNTIYF. Based on the CDR3 plus reference TRBV19 and TRBJ1-3, the full variable domain is DGGITQSPKYLFRKEGQNVTLSCEQNLNHDAMYWYRQDPGQGLRLIYYSQIVNDFQKGDIAEGYSVSREKKESFPLTVTSAQKNPTAFYLCASSEVSGNTIYFGEGSWLTVV.

This chain joins TRBV9 and TRBJ2-5; 10 positions match TRBD1. Germline CDR1 and CDR2: SGDLS and YYNGEE. V shed 3 bases, J shed 1 base, and the junction held 9 bases outside the gene matches. The CDR3 loop spans 17 amino acids. CDR3: CASSGTGGSIGQETQYF. DNA for the CDR3: TGTGCCAGCAGCGGGACAGGGGGTAGTATAGGCCAAGAGACCCAGTACTTC. Full variable domain (remainder filled in from reference TRBV9 and TRBJ2-5): DSGVTQTPKHLITATGQRVTLRCSPRSGDLSVYWYQQSLDQGLQFLIQYYNGEERAKGNILERFSAQQFPDLHSELNLSSLELGDSALYFCASSGTGGSIGQETQYFGPGTRLLVL.

The CDR3 bases are TGTGCCAGCACCAGTCTTTCCGCTTATAGCAATCAGCCCCAGCATTTT. This gives the protein CASTSLSAYSNQPQHF. The chain recombines TRBV28 with TRBJ1-5; D not resolved. Germline lookup yields CDR1 MDHEN and CDR2 SYDVKM. V was trimmed by 7 bases and J by 0 bases, leaving 16 bases between them. There are 16 residues in the CDR3.

In DNA, the CDR3 is TGTGCCAGCAGCATCGGACAGGGGGCCGAAGAGACCCAGTACTTC. It specifies CASSIGQGAEETQYF. V and J are TRBV9 and TRBJ2-5; TRBD1 agrees at 11 bases. V lost 4 bases, J lost 3 bases, and 5 bases stayed unmatched. CDR3 length: 15 amino acids. Germline CDR1 reads SGDLS; CDR2 reads YYNGEE.

This chain connects TRBV5-6 to TRBJ2-7, with 7 bases that match TRBD1. The CDR3 loop spans 15 amino acids. Trimming removed 9 bases from V and 2 bases from J; junction bases left unmatched: 14. Germline-derived CDR1 and CDR2 are SGHDT and YYEEEE. CDR3 DNA: TGTGCCACGACACAGGGGCTGGCGCCCCCCTACGAGCAGTACTTC. Amino acids: CATTQGLAPPYEQYF.

The J gene is TRBJ2-5, the V gene TRBV5-1; 10 nucleotides agree with TRBD2. Looked up from germline, CDR1 is SGHRS and CDR2 is YFSETQ. Unmatched junction bases numbered 4, after V lost 1 base and J lost 1 base. The CDR3 consists of 16 residues. The CDR3 DNA sequence: TGCGCCAGCAGCTTGTTCGCTAGCGGGGGCCAAGAGACCCAGTACTTC. Translating it yields CASSLFASGGQETQYF. The whole variable domain, remainder taken from reference TRBV5-1 and TRBJ2-5, is KAGVTQTPRYLIKTRGQQVTLSCSPISGHRSVSWYQQTPGQGLQFLFEYFSETQRNKGNFPGRFSGRQFSNSRSEMNVSTLELGDSALYLCASSLFASGGQETQYFGPGTRLLVL.

The V and J genes are TRBV5-1 and TRBJ2-7; TRBD1 is a possible D gene (5 bases). V lost 2 bases and J 5 bases, leaving 14 bases between the germline ends. The CDR3 has 14 residues. Germline V gene sequence: CDR1 SGHRS, CDR2 YFSETQ. Here the CDR3 DNA reads TGCGCCAGCAGCTTAAGCAGGGTGATAAACGAGCAGTACTTC. It specifies CASSLSRVINEQYF.

The rearrangement links TRBV5-1 to TRBJ2-1; 12 nucleotides align to TRBD2. The CDR3 is 19 residues long. J was trimmed by 6 bases and V by 4 bases; bases with no gene match: 17. Per germline, CDR1 SGHRS and CDR2 YFSETQ. In nucleotides, the CDR3 is TGCGCCAGCAGCAAAGGGGTGCTAGCGGGAGGGCCTCTATCCAATGAGCAGTTCTTC. Translating it yields CASSKGVLAGGPLSNEQFF.

The gene calls are TRBV5-1 and TRBJ2-3, with D unresolved. CDR3 size: 17 residues. Per the germline V gene, CDR1 is SGHRS and CDR2 is YFSETQ. The V gene lost 0 bases and the J gene lost 0 bases, with 14 bases spanning the gap. The CDR3 sequence: CASSLAVQDTSTDTQYF. The CDR3 DNA follows: TGCGCCAGCAGCTTGGCCGTCCAGGATACTAGCACAGATACGCAGTATTTT.

The genes are TRBV29-1 and TRBJ2-5; 8 positions match TRBD1. J was trimmed by 5 bases and V by 7 bases; bases with no gene match: 6. CDR1 and CDR2 from the germline V gene are SQVTM and ANQGSEA. CDR3 length: 12 amino acids. This CDR3 is CSAGQGIETQYF. CDR3 sequence (DNA): TGCAGCGCTGGACAGGGTATTGAGACCCAGTACTTC.

J is TRBJ2-1 and V is TRBV6-5; TRBD2 agrees at 11 bases. The CDR3 has 14 amino acids. Trimming took 5 bases from V and 7 from J; bases not matched to a gene: 4. The germline CDR1 and CDR2 sequences are MNHEY and SVGAGI. CDR3 protein: CASSRASGRNEQFF. DNA of the CDR3: TGTGCCAGCAGTCGGGCTAGCGGGAGGAATGAGCAGTTCTTC.

As regards this clone: One junction end does not reproduce the germline sequence, and a read error may be involved. At the DNA level, this CDR3 is encoded by other sequences in the same sample as well. The chain couples TRBV29-1 to TRBJ1-1, with D perhaps TRBD1 (6 bases). This CDR3 contains 13 residues. Germline-derived CDR1 and CDR2 are SQVTM and ANQGSEA. CDR3 in DNA: TGCAGCGTCGAACAGGGTTATTACACCGAAGCTTTCTTT. Translated: CSVEQGYYTEAFF.

The chain carries TRBV2 and TRBJ1-1, with TRBD1 matching 8 bases. Trimming took 6 bases from V and 7 from J; bases not matched to a gene: 10. CDR1 is SNHLY, CDR2 FYNNEI, per germline. This CDR3 contains 14 residues. CDR3: CASSAGQGSVEAFF. CDR3 sequence (DNA): TGTGCCAGCAGCGCAGGACAGGGTTCGGTTGAAGCTTTCTTT.

The chain employs TRBV5-8 and TRBJ2-3; 10 nucleotides agree with TRBD2. The trim removed 2 bases at V and 1 base at J, leaving 4 bases unmatched. Germline values: CDR1 SGHTS, CDR2 YDEGEE. The CDR3 extends over 16 amino acids. CDR3 region: CASSFAGTSGTDTQYF. CDR3 bases: TGTGCCAGCAGCTTCGCCGGGACTAGCGGCACAGATACGCAGTATTTT. Using reference TRBV5-8 and TRBJ2-3 for the parts outside the CDR3, the full variable domain is EAGVTQSPTHLIKTRGQQATLRCSPISGHTSVYWYQQALGLGLQFLLWYDEGEERNRGNFPPRFSGRQFPNYSSELNVNALELEDSALYLCASSFAGTSGTDTQYFGPGTRLTVL.

The chain joins TRBV6-1 to TRBJ1-1; D gene uncertain. Germline CDR1 and CDR2: MNHNS and SASEGT. The CDR3 extends over 13 amino acids. Trimming removed 0 bases from V and 7 bases from J, with 9 bases in between. The CDR3 DNA is TGTGCCAGCAGTGAAGCGTTGGTGAGTGAAGCTTTCTTT. It codes for CASSEALVSEAFF.

The V call is TRBV19, the J call TRBJ2-2, with TRBD1 matching over 8 bases. The CDR3 has 16 amino acids. The germline V gene has CDR1 LNHDA and CDR2 SQIVND (reference sequence). Losses at the gene ends were 2 bases for V and 5 bases for J; bases not matched to a gene: 7. The CDR3 DNA reads as TGTGCCAGTAGTATACCCAGGGGGCGTATAACCGGGGAGCTGTTTTTT. It encodes CASSIPRGRITGELFF.

The chain employs TRBV25-1 and TRBJ2-5; 7 bases line up with TRBD1. The CDR3 length is 11 residues. The V and J ends lost 8 bases and 13 bases, in that order; junction bases with no gene match: 10. Germline V CDR1 and CDR2: MGHDK, SYGVNS. The CDR3 DNA follows: TGTGCCAGCTCGACAGGGCTCGAGGGGTACTTC. Its translation is CASSTGLEGYF.

The chain recombines TRBV4-3 with TRBJ2-5, with 9 bases identical to TRBD2. The J call may be faulty, since TRBJ2-7 better matches the DNA end. The CDR3 totals 16 residues. Germline lookup yields CDR1 LGHNA and CDR2 YSLEER. The chain's CDR3 is CASSEYPLAGTYEQYF. The CDR3 DNA is TGCGCCAGCAGCGAGTATCCTCTAGCGGGGACCTACGAGCAGTACTTC.

The chain employs TRBV7-8 and TRBJ1-1, with TRBD1 as a possible D gene (6 bases). Trimming left V 2 bases short and J 4 bases short, with 14 bases between. CDR1 and CDR2 (germline): SGHVS, FQNEAQ. The CDR3 runs to 15 residues. The CDR3, as DNA: TGTGCCAGCAGCTTAAGTGCCCAGGGGACCACTGAAGCTTTCTTT. Its protein product is CASSLSAQGTTEAFF.

The J gene is TRBJ2-5, the V gene TRBV5-1; 7 bases map to TRBD1. The ends lost 4 bases at V and 2 bases at J; junction bases unmatched: 5. From germline, CDR1 is SGHRS and CDR2 YFSETQ. This CDR3 contains 14 residues. CDR3 sequence (DNA): TGCGCCAGCAGCGGGGGACAGTTACAAGAGACCCAGTACTTC. Translation gives CASSGGQLQETQYF.

The chain recombines TRBV10-2 with TRBJ1-2, with a tentative D call TRBD1 (6 bases). In germline, CDR1 is WSHSY, CDR2 SAAADI. The CDR3 runs to 15 residues. Trimming removed 8 bases at V and 4 bases at J, with 20 bases between. CDR3 sequence (DNA): TGCGCCAGCCCCCACGGGGCAGGGGAGCTCTATGGCTACACCTTC. This sequence encodes CASPHGAGELYGYTF.